Presented here are 7 T cell receptor beta chains from one specimen sequenced in a study of beta chain features in type 1 diabetes. The sequenced template was cDNA made from the entire isolated RNA. Clones were sequenced by immunoSEQ multiplex PCR, and TCRdb holds only the in-frame ones, with some missing. In the table there are 250,000 to 350,000 clones, 14% of which are singletons. The sample consisted of central memory CD4+ T cells from blood. The receptors stem from a man between 25 and 39 years old in good health.

The chain joins TRBV2 to TRBJ2-7; D not resolved. The CDR3 covers 11 residues. Deletions cut 8 bases from V and 3 bases from J, with 8 bases between. The V gene's germline CDR1 is SNHLY and CDR2 FYNNEI. CDR3 DNA sequence: TGTGCCAGCCAAAGGGACTACGAGCAGTACTTC. As protein: CASQRDYEQYF.

V usage is TRBV7-2 and J usage is TRBJ2-2; D remains ambiguous. The CDR3 is 13 amino acids. The germline V and J ends were trimmed by 8 bases and 2 bases, with 9 bases remaining between them. Germline loops: CDR1 SGHTA, CDR2 FQGNSA. The CDR3 spells CASRVGNTGELFF. DNA for the CDR3: TGTGCCAGCCGGGTTGGTAACACCGGGGAGCTGTTTTTT. Using reference TRBV7-2 and TRBJ2-2 for the parts outside the CDR3, the full variable domain is GAGVSQSPSNKVTEKGKDVELRCDPISGHTALYWYRQSLGQGLEFLIYFQGNSAPDKSGLPSDRFSAERTGGSVSTLTIQRTQQEDSAVYLCASRVGNTGELFFGEGSRLTVL.

This clone was picked up a small number of times. The chain joins TRBV7-2 to TRBJ1-5; a possible D gene is TRBD1 (6 bases). The CDR3 totals 14 residues. Germline V gene data show CDR1 as SGHTA and CDR2 as FQGNSA. V was trimmed by 3 bases and J by 1 base, leaving 7 bases between them. CDR3 protein: CASSFGQSNQPQHF. In DNA, the CDR3 is TGTGCCAGCAGCTTCGGACAGAGCAATCAGCCCCAGCATTTT. Complete variable domain (other parts from reference TRBV7-2 and TRBJ1-5): GAGVSQSPSNKVTEKGKDVELRCDPISGHTALYWYRQSLGQGLEFLIYFQGNSAPDKSGLPSDRFSAERTGGSVSTLTIQRTQQEDSAVYLCASSFGQSNQPQHFGDGTRLSIL.

This clone appeared a few times. A far larger clone is just one base off, so this is likely a read error. The chain combines TRBV9 with TRBJ2-1, with 12 bases identical to TRBD2. This CDR3 contains 16 residues. V gave up 4 bases and J gave up 4 bases; unmatched junction bases: 6. Germline V lookup: CDR1 SGDLS, CDR2 YYNGEE. The DNA for the CDR3 is TGTGCCAGCAGCTTAACTAGCGGGAGGTCATACAATGAGCAGTTCTTC. It yields the protein CASSLTSGRSYNEQFF.

This clone was recorded a few times. In DNA, the CDR3 is TGTGCCAGCTTCGCCAGGGGCGGTGGGGCCAACGTCCTGACTTTC. This sequence encodes CASFARGGGANVLTF. The rearrangement uses TRBV18 and TRBJ2-6, with a possible D match to TRBD1 (6 bases). The V end lost 7 bases, the J end lost 3 bases, and 13 bases lay between the germline ends. Germline loops: CDR1 KGHSH, CDR2 LQKENI. The CDR3 spans 15 residues.

This clone was seen only a few times. The V gene is TRBV29-1, the J gene TRBJ2-5; D tentatively fits TRBD1 or TRBD2 (5 bases each). Trimming removed 4 bases at V and 9 bases at J, with 12 bases between. The germline V gene encodes CDR1 SQVTM and CDR2 ANQGSEA. The CDR3 is made up of 11 amino acids. The CDR3 sequence is CSVVRESAQYF. DNA for the CDR3: TGCAGCGTTGTCAGGGAGAGTGCCCAGTACTTC.

This clone was seen more than once but under ten times. This chain uses TRBV29-1 with TRBJ1-1; 7 bases map to TRBD1. The CDR3 sequence is 13 residues long. Germline CDR1 SQVTM, CDR2 ANQGSEA. V lost 3 bases, J lost 4 bases, and 5 bases stayed unmatched. The CDR3 here is CSVDSWTGTEAFF. The DNA of the CDR3 is TGCAGCGTTGACTCTTGGACAGGCACTGAAGCTTTCTTT.